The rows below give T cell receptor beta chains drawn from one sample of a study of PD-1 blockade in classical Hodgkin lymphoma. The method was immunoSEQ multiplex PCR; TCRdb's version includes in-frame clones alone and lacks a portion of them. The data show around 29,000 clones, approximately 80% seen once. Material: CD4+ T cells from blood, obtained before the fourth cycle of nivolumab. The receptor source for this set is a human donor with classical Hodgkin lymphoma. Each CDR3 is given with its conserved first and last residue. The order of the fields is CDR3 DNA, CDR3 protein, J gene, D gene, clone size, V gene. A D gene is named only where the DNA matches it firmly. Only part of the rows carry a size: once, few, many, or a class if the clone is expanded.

CDR3 DNA: TGTGCCAGCAGCTTGACAGGTTTCTCCTCTGGGGCCAACGTCCTGACTTTC
CDR3 protein: CASSLTGFSSGANVLTF
J gene: TRBJ2-6
D gene: NA
clone size: NA
V gene: TRBV7-9

CDR3 DNA: TGTGCCAGCAGCTTATTAGGGGCCGCAAATGGCTACACCTTC
CDR3 protein: CASSLLGAANGYTF
J gene: TRBJ1-2
D gene: NA
clone size: few
V gene: TRBV7-9

CDR3 DNA: TGCGCCAGCAGCGCGTCCTGGACTAGCGGGCTGTACTTC
CDR3 protein: CASSASWTSGLYF
J gene: TRBJ2-4
D gene: TRBD2
clone size: NA
V gene: TRBV5-1

CDR3 DNA: TGTGCCAGCAGTTACAAGAGTACAGGGGAGACAGATACGCAGTATTTT
CDR3 protein: CASSYKSTGETDTQYF
J gene: TRBJ2-3
D gene: TRBD1
clone size: once
V gene: TRBV6-5

CDR3 DNA: TGTGCCTGGGGCATCCGTAGATCCTATAATTCACCCCTCCACTTT
CDR3 protein: CAWGIRRSYNSPLHF
J gene: TRBJ1-6
D gene: NA
clone size: NA
V gene: TRBV30

CDR3 DNA: TGCGCCAGCAGCTCGGGACAGAATGAAAAACTGTTTTTT
CDR3 protein: CASSSGQNEKLFF
J gene: TRBJ1-4
D gene: TRBD1
clone size: NA
V gene: TRBV5-1

CDR3 DNA: TGTGCCAGTAGTACTCATCCACAGGGGGCATGGACTGAAGCTTTCTTT
CDR3 protein: CASSTHPQGAWTEAFF
J gene: TRBJ1-1
D gene: TRBD1
clone size: few
V gene: TRBV19

CDR3 DNA: TGTGCCAGCAAGAACGAAGTAGCGGGGGGCGGAGCCAAAAACATTCAGTACTTC
CDR3 protein: CASKNEVAGGGAKNIQYF
J gene: TRBJ2-4
D gene: TRBD2
clone size: NA
V gene: TRBV2

CDR3 DNA: TGTGCCAGCAGTTTATCGGGGGACAGGGAGCAGTACTTC
CDR3 protein: CASSLSGDREQYF
J gene: TRBJ2-7
D gene: TRBD1
clone size: NA
V gene: TRBV28

CDR3 DNA: TGCGCCAGCAGCTCCCAGGGGAGCTCCTACAATGAGCAGTTCTTC
CDR3 protein: CASSSQGSSYNEQFF
J gene: TRBJ2-1
D gene: NA
clone size: NA
V gene: TRBV5-1

CDR3 DNA: TGTGCCACCCTAGGGGGAGGGGAGACCCAGTACTTC
CDR3 protein: CATLGGGETQYF
J gene: TRBJ2-5
D gene: NA
clone size: NA
V gene: TRBV25-1

CDR3 DNA: TGTGCCAGCAGTTTTACGGGTTTCTATAATTCACCCCTCCACTTT
CDR3 protein: CASSFTGFYNSPLHF
J gene: TRBJ1-6
D gene: NA
clone size: NA
V gene: TRBV27

CDR3 DNA: TGTGCCAGCAGCTTAGGGGCGGGGGGCTACGAGCAGTACTTC
CDR3 protein: CASSLGAGGYEQYF
J gene: TRBJ2-7
D gene: TRBD2
clone size: NA
V gene: TRBV7-9

CDR3 DNA: TGTGCCACCCACTCCGGGACAGCCTACTACGAGCAGTACTTC
CDR3 protein: CATHSGTAYYEQYF
J gene: TRBJ2-7
D gene: TRBD1
clone size: few
V gene: TRBV27

CDR3 DNA: TGTGCCAGCAGTTACTCAGGGCGGGGGAACACTGAAGCTTTCTTT
CDR3 protein: CASSYSGRGNTEAFF
J gene: TRBJ1-1
D gene: NA
clone size: NA
V gene: TRBV6-5

CDR3 DNA: TGTGCCGGGGGATTTTCAGATACGCAGTATTTT
CDR3 protein: CAGGFSDTQYF
J gene: TRBJ2-3
D gene: NA
clone size: NA
V gene: TRBV30

CDR3 DNA: TGTGCCAGCAGCTTAGGGCAGGGGGCCACCGGGGAGCTGTTTTTT
CDR3 protein: CASSLGQGATGELFF
J gene: TRBJ2-2
D gene: TRBD1
clone size: NA
V gene: TRBV11-3

CDR3 DNA: TGTGCCCTACAACTCCGGACACCAGACTATGGCTACACCTTC
CDR3 protein: CALQLRTPDYGYTF
J gene: TRBJ1-2
D gene: NA
clone size: once
V gene: TRBV28

CDR3 DNA: TGCGCCAGCAGCTCAGACCCGGGACGAAAAGAGGGTGGCTACACCTTC
CDR3 protein: CASSSDPGRKEGGYTF
J gene: TRBJ1-2
D gene: NA
clone size: NA
V gene: TRBV5-1

CDR3 DNA: TGTGCTAGTGGTTTGGTAGCCCAGGGCACCATCCGGTCTTGGGATGGCTACACCTTC
CDR3 protein: CASGLVAQGTIRSWDGYTF
J gene: TRBJ1-2
D gene: NA
clone size: NA
V gene: TRBV12-5

CDR3 DNA: TGTGCCAGCCAAGGAGGGAACTATGGCTACACCTTC
CDR3 protein: CASQGGNYGYTF
J gene: TRBJ1-2
D gene: NA
clone size: NA
V gene: TRBV6-6

CDR3 DNA: TGTGCCAGCTCACCCGAACAGGGAAATGAGCAGTTCTTC
CDR3 protein: CASSPEQGNEQFF
J gene: TRBJ2-1
D gene: NA
clone size: NA
V gene: TRBV18

CDR3 DNA: TGCAGCGTTGGGGGACAGGGTGGAGAGCAGTACTTC
CDR3 protein: CSVGGQGGEQYF
J gene: TRBJ2-7
D gene: TRBD1
clone size: NA
V gene: TRBV29-1

CDR3 DNA: TGTGCCAGCAGTGATCCCCCCATGAGGGCCCAGCATTTT
CDR3 protein: CASSDPPMRAQHF
J gene: TRBJ1-5
D gene: NA
clone size: NA
V gene: TRBV2

CDR3 DNA: TGCGCCAGCAGCTCATTAACGGACAGGGGGCGATGGGAGCAGTACTTC
CDR3 protein: CASSSLTDRGRWEQYF
J gene: TRBJ2-7
D gene: TRBD1
clone size: NA
V gene: TRBV5-1

CDR3 DNA: TGTGCCAGCAGTCGGGACAGGATTAGGGGGACTGAAGCTTTCTTT
CDR3 protein: CASSRDRIRGTEAFF
J gene: TRBJ1-1
D gene: TRBD1
clone size: NA
V gene: TRBV28

CDR3 DNA: TGTGCCAGCAGCTACCGTTTTGGAGGGCAAGAGACCCAGTACTTC
CDR3 protein: CASSYRFGGQETQYF
J gene: TRBJ2-5
D gene: NA
clone size: NA
V gene: TRBV5-6

CDR3 DNA: TGTGCCAGCAGTTCTGGACAGGCCCACGAGCAGTACTTC
CDR3 protein: CASSSGQAHEQYF
J gene: TRBJ2-7
D gene: TRBD1
clone size: few
V gene: TRBV6-5

CDR3 DNA: TGCGCCAGCAGCTCAGAGGGTCGCGGCTACACCTTC
CDR3 protein: CASSSEGRGYTF
J gene: TRBJ1-2
D gene: NA
clone size: NA
V gene: TRBV5-1

CDR3 DNA: TGTGCCAGCAGGCTAGGCACCGGGGAGCTGTTTTTT
CDR3 protein: CASRLGTGELFF
J gene: TRBJ2-2
D gene: NA
clone size: few
V gene: TRBV5-5

CDR3 DNA: TGCGCCAGCAGCGCAGAGGGGAGTGGAAAACTGTTTTTT
CDR3 protein: CASSAEGSGKLFF
J gene: TRBJ1-4
D gene: NA
clone size: once
V gene: TRBV5-1

CDR3 DNA: TGTGCCAGCAGCGACAGGGCTACCTACGAGCAGTACTTC
CDR3 protein: CASSDRATYEQYF
J gene: TRBJ2-7
D gene: TRBD1
clone size: NA
V gene: TRBV5-4

CDR3 DNA: TGTGCCAGCAGCCAACGGCGAGGACGGGCAGATACGCAGTATTTT
CDR3 protein: CASSQRRGRADTQYF
J gene: TRBJ2-3
D gene: NA
clone size: NA
V gene: TRBV14